This T cell receptor beta chain was captured in a study of shared clonotypes between healthy human individuals. Study at large: The study enrolled two women and a few men aged 18 to 49.

The genomic DNA of each subset was split evenly across several immunoSEQ plates. Libraries were prepared by immunoSEQ multiplex PCR; TCRdb keeps only in-frame clonotypes and omits some of them. The sample contains some 510,000 clones, approximately 85% of which appear only once. Donors had no recently reported acute infections or vaccinations and were HIV-negative. Every donor, a Caucasian adult, lived in Nashville, Tennessee. The sample taken for sequencing was PBMCs. The sequence was obtained from a woman aged 40-49 years in good health. Some clones in this sample may be carry-over from other donors' samples.

CDR3 nucleotide sequence: TGTGCCTGCACCCGGCCATCCGCCTACGAGCAGTACTTC. It translates to CACTRPSAYEQYF. V is TRBV30 and J is TRBJ2-7, with no clear D. The germline CDR1 and CDR2 sequences are GTSNPN and SVGIG (reference sequence). The CDR3 runs to 13 residues. Trimming took off 6 bases at V and 2 bases at J, with 14 bases between the two ends.